There are a few counts of the clone carrying this T cell receptor beta chain. Antigen: not known. Vbeta (60) and Jbeta (13) primers were used in the PCR. The assay was immunoSEQ multiplex PCR, and TCRdb's table has in-frame clones only and misses some. The profile shows some 130,000 clones, around 80% of them singletons. This sample is part of a study of cytomegalovirus exposure and HLA in healthy donors. The V end lost 2 bases, the J end lost 0 bases, and 14 bases lay between the germline ends. The CDR3 contains 15 residues. Germline CDR1 and CDR2: GTSNPN and SVGIG (reference sequence). General study points: In a later analysis, a missense DCLRE1C variant was linked to TCR beta V- and J-gene trimming.

This sequence joins TRBV30 and TRBJ2-7, with D possibly TRBD2 on 5 matching bases. The sample taken for sequencing was PBMCs. This clonotype originated in a woman aged 40 to 55 in good health and CMV-seronegative. DNA of the CDR3: TGTGCCTGGAGTTGGTTAGCGCCCCACTCCTACGAGCAGTACTTC. Protein sequence: CAWSWLAPHSYEQYF.